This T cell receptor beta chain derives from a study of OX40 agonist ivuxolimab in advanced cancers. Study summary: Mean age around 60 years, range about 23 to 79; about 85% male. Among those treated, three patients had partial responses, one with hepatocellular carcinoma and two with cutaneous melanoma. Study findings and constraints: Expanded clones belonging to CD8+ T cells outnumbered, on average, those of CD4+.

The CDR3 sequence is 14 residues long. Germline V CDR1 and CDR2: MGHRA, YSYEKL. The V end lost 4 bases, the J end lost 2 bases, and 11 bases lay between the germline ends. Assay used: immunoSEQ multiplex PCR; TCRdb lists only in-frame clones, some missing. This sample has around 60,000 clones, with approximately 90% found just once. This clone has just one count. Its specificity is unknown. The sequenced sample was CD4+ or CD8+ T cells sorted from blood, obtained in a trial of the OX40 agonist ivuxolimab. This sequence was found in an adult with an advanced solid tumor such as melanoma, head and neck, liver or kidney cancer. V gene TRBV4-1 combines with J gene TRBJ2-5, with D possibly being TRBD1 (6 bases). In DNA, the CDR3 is TGCGCCAGCAGCCTGCAGACAGGTCAAGAGACCCAGTACTTC. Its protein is CASSLQTGQETQYF.